What follows is one T cell receptor (beta chain) and its context. 5'RACE primed at constant segments yielded TCR alpha and TCR beta cDNA libraries bearing sample barcodes and UMIs. TCRdb used MiXCR to reprocess the 5' RACE reads, holding one entry per CDR3 protein. Of 400,000 to 500,000 distinct CDR3 sequences listed, 15% to 25% are singletons. V shed 6 bases and J shed 4 bases, with 12 bases lying between them. Germline V gene sequence: CDR1 WSHSY, CDR2 SAAADI. This CDR3 contains 13 residues. The sample belongs to a study of T-cell memory formation after mild COVID-19. This TCR came from an adult woman who had mild COVID-19 (a few samples of this study predate the infection). Cell type and time point are not known. The sample was PBMCs or a T cell subset sorted from them (not recorded which). The chain has TRBV10-2 and TRBJ1-2; the D gene is possibly TRBD1 (5 bases). CDR3 in amino acids: CASRSQEVYGYTF. In DNA form, the CDR3 reads TGCGCCAGCAGGTCACAGGAGGTCTATGGCTACACCTTC.